These 16 T cell receptor beta chains were sequenced from one sample in a study of blood T cell repertoires in COVID-19. The repertoire was sequenced with immunoSEQ multiplex PCR; TCRdb's copy has only in-frame clones and lacks some. The table has about 200,000 clones, around four fifths seen once. The sequenced sample consisted of peripheral blood. Receptors originate from a man between 60 and 75 years old with COVID-19, enrolled during active disease.

The V gene is TRBV12-3 or TRBV12-4, the J gene TRBJ1-2; a weak D match, TRBD1 (6 bases). This CDR3 has 11 amino acids. The ends were cut back, 6 bases at V and 5 bases at J, with 7 bases in the middle. CDR3 amino acids: CASSTGYGYTF. As DNA, the CDR3 is TGTGCCAGCAGCACAGGGTATGGCTACACCTTC.

The chain carries TRBV6-2 or TRBV6-3 and TRBJ1-1, with 8 positions matching TRBD1. V dropped 0 bases and J dropped 7; count of bases not matched to a gene: 4. The germline gives CDR1 MNHEY, CDR2 SVGEGT. The CDR3 contains 14 residues. The chain's CDR3 is CASSYSNTGGEAFF. DNA of the CDR3: TGTGCCAGCAGTTACTCCAATACAGGGGGTGAAGCTTTCTTT.

The chain is built from TRBV6-5 and TRBJ1-5; D not certain. Between the trimmed V and J ends, which lost 4 bases and 0 bases, there was a span of 7 bases. CDR1 is MNHEY and CDR2 is SVGAGI in the germline V gene. The CDR3 contains 14 residues. CDR3 in amino acids: CASSLEGSNQPQHF. The DNA of the CDR3 is TGTGCCAGCAGTTTGGAGGGTAGCAATCAGCCCCAGCATTTT.

The V and J genes are TRBV28 and TRBJ1-5; 7 positions agree with TRBD1. The CDR3 has 16 amino acids. From germline, CDR1 is MDHEN and CDR2 SYDVKM. With V trimmed by 4 bases and J by 2 bases, 8 bases remained unmatched. The chain's CDR3 is CASSSSTGTGNQPQHF. CDR3 bases: TGTGCCAGCAGTTCCTCGACAGGGACGGGCAATCAGCCCCAGCATTTT.

This chain links TRBV27 with TRBJ1-2; D not certain. Germline V gene data show CDR1 as MNHEY and CDR2 as SMNVEV (reference sequence). This CDR3 comprises 14 residues. Trimming pared 0 bases from V and 8 bases from J, leaving 13 bases between. The CDR3 region has the DNA TGTGCCAGCAGTTTATCGTCCGGGGTTGGCGGCTACACCTTC. This translates into CASSLSSGVGGYTF.

This chain joins TRBV29-1 and TRBJ1-2; 7 nucleotides align to TRBD1. Germline V gene data show CDR1 as SQVTM and CDR2 as ANQGSEA. This CDR3 spans 12 amino acids. The V segment lost 6 bases and the J segment 0 bases; nucleotides outside the gene matches: 1. CDR3 in DNA: TGCAGCGTGGGACAGCCTAACTATGGCTACACCTTC. Encoded protein: CSVGQPNYGYTF.

The chain has TRBV2 and TRBJ1-2; D call uncertain. Trimming pared 5 bases from V and 8 bases from J, leaving 18 bases between. CDR3 size: 14 residues. CDR1 is SNHLY, CDR2 FYNNEI, per germline. The CDR3 sequence: CASSYTDTTAGYTF. DNA of the CDR3: TGTGCCAGCAGTTACACAGATACCACGGCCGGCTACACCTTC.

The gene calls are TRBV5-1 and TRBJ2-1; no firm D call. V was cut by 1 base and J by 4 bases, with 6 bases left in between. Germline values: CDR1 SGHRS, CDR2 YFSETQ. This CDR3 has 13 amino acids. This chain's CDR3 is CASSLYSYNEQFF. Written as DNA, the CDR3 is TGCGCCAGCAGCTTGTACAGTTACAATGAGCAGTTCTTC. The whole variable domain, remainder taken from reference TRBV5-1 and TRBJ2-1, is KAGVTQTPRYLIKTRGQQVTLSCSPISGHRSVSWYQQTPGQGLQFLFEYFSETQRNKGNFPGRFSGRQFSNSRSEMNVSTLELGDSALYLCASSLYSYNEQFFGPGTRLTVL.

The genes are TRBV18 and TRBJ1-2; D gene ambiguous. V lost 2 bases, J lost 4 bases, and 14 bases lay in between. The CDR3 has 15 amino acids. The V gene's germline CDR1 is KGHSH and CDR2 LQKENI. As DNA, the CDR3 is TGTGCCAGCTCACCAGCTGGAGGGATTCCCTATGGCTACACCTTC. This codes for CASSPAGGIPYGYTF.

CDR3 residues: CSAVSDRGTGELFF. CDR3 coding DNA: TGCAGCGCAGTTTCGGACAGGGGAACCGGGGAGCTGTTTTTT. The gene calls are TRBV29-1 and TRBJ2-2, with 9 bases lining up with TRBD1. This CDR3 contains 14 residues. Germline V gene data show CDR1 as SQVTM and CDR2 as ANQGSEA. V gave up 7 bases and J gave up 5 bases; unmatched junction bases: 8.

The V and J genes are TRBV5-1 and TRBJ2-5; 8 nucleotides match TRBD1. Germline assignment: CDR1 SGHRS and CDR2 YFSETQ. V trimming: 1 base; J trimming: 0 bases; junction bases outside the gene matches: 8. This CDR3 has 17 residues. CDR3 nucleotides: TGCGCCAGCAGCTTGCCCAGGGGGCTTCTGTACCAAGAGACCCAGTACTTC. This translates into CASSLPRGLLYQETQYF. The complete variable domain, with remaining parts taken from reference TRBV5-1 and TRBJ2-5, reads KAGVTQTPRYLIKTRGQQVTLSCSPISGHRSVSWYQQTPGQGLQFLFEYFSETQRNKGNFPGRFSGRQFSNSRSEMNVSTLELGDSALYLCASSLPRGLLYQETQYFGPGTRLLVL.

The chain uses TRBV30 and TRBJ1-6; tentatively, D is TRBD1 (6 bases). Germline assignment: CDR1 GTSNPN and CDR2 SVGIG (reference sequence). The CDR3 spans 15 residues. V lost 0 bases to trimming and J lost 5 bases, with 11 bases between them. The DNA of the CDR3 is TGTGCCTGGAGTGTTGGGGGCCTAGATAATTCACCCCTCCACTTT. Its translation is CAWSVGGLDNSPLHF. Full variable domain (outside the CDR3, taken from reference TRBV30 and TRBJ1-6): SQTIHQWPATLVQPVGSPLSLECTVEGTSNPNLYWYRQAAGRGLQLLFYSVGIGQISSEVPQNLSASRPQDRQFILSSKKLLLSDSGFYLCAWSVGGLDNSPLHFGNGTRLTVT.

The gene calls are TRBV19 and TRBJ2-7; D is undetermined. V was cut by 4 bases and J by 5 bases, with 12 bases left in between. Germline loops: CDR1 LNHDA, CDR2 SQIVND (reference sequence). The CDR3 runs to 13 residues. CDR3 nucleotide sequence: TGTGCCAGTAGTACCATCCGCTATAACGAGCAGTACTTC. It specifies CASSTIRYNEQYF.

In this sample, this clone turned up a few times. This sequence joins TRBV20-1 and TRBJ2-1; D is undetermined. The CDR3 is made up of 10 amino acids. V lost 6 bases and J lost 6, with 6 bases in between. Germline V CDR1 and CDR2: DFQATT, SNEGSKA (reference sequence). CDR3 nucleotides: TGCAGTGCCCAGATCAATGAGCAGTTCTTC. Its protein is CSAQINEQFF.

The chain couples TRBV18 to TRBJ2-3, with 8 positions matching TRBD1. CDR1 is KGHSH, CDR2 LQKENI, per germline. V lost 0 bases and J lost 4; bases outside the gene matches: 6. The CDR3 consists of 16 residues. The CDR3 coding sequence is TGTGCCAGCTCACCACCGAACAGGGGGATTTCAGATACGCAGTATTTT. The encoded protein is CASSPPNRGISDTQYF.

CDR3 bases: TGTGCCAGCTCGGTGCGGGAGGGGACTGAGCAGTTCTTC. Amino acid sequence: CASSVREGTEQFF. The chain employs TRBV11-3 and TRBJ2-1, with TRBD2 matching over 9 bases. The CDR3 is made up of 13 amino acids. V lost 8 bases, J lost 9 bases, and 8 bases stayed unmatched. Germline lookup yields CDR1 SGHNT and CDR2 YENEEA.